The 6 T cell receptor beta chains given below trace back to one sample, sequenced in a study of shared clonotypes between healthy human individuals. Method: immunoSEQ multiplex PCR; TCRdb's copy keeps in-frame clones and lacks some. The table records about 750,000 clones, 80% to 95% of them present only once. Naivety among CD8 cells was defined by CD45RO negativity and positive CCR7 selection, thereby excluding terminally differentiated effector memory CD45RA+ cells. Sequenced: naive CD8+ T cells sorted from blood. The receptors stem from a man aged 30-40 years in good health.

V usage is TRBV2 and J usage is TRBJ2-7; the match to TRBD2 covers 8 bases. Germline V gene sequence: CDR1 SNHLY, CDR2 FYNNEI. The J segment lost 3 bases and the V segment lost 5 bases, leaving 9 bases of the junction unmatched. This CDR3 has 15 residues. DNA of the CDR3: TGTGCCAGCAGTCCCAGAGCGGGAGAATACTACGAGCAGTACTTC. Translating it yields CASSPRAGEYYEQYF.

On this clone itself: This CDR3 is also generated by other DNA sequences in the sample. The CDR3 sequence is CASRGRLQYF. CDR3 nucleotides: TGTGCCAGCAGGGGGAGGCTGCAGTACTTC. This rearrangement joins TRBV2 to TRBJ2-7; D might be TRBD2 (6 bases). The CDR3 is made up of 10 amino acids. Trimming removed 6 bases at V and 9 bases at J, with 9 bases between. From germline, CDR1 is SNHLY and CDR2 FYNNEI.

The chain couples TRBV7-3 to TRBJ2-1, with 11 bases lining up with TRBD1. After removal of 5 bases from V and 7 bases from J, the junction contained 7 bases not matched to a gene. The CDR3 contains 15 residues. The germline CDR1 and CDR2 sequences are SGHTA and FQGTGA. This CDR3 reads CASSLGQGAGNEQFF. The CDR3 nucleotides read TGTGCCAGCAGCCTCGGACAGGGGGCGGGTAATGAGCAGTTCTTC.

The V gene is TRBV6-5, the J gene TRBJ2-7; 10 bases line up with TRBD1. Trimming took 2 bases from V and 7 from J; bases not matched to a gene: 5. The germline gives CDR1 MNHEY, CDR2 SVGAGI. The CDR3 loop spans 14 amino acids. CDR3 protein: CASSYGTGDGEQYF. CDR3 coding DNA: TGTGCCAGCAGTTACGGGACAGGGGACGGGGAGCAGTACTTC.

The genes are TRBV27 and TRBJ2-1; 7 positions match TRBD2. The germline gives CDR1 MNHEY, CDR2 SMNVEV (reference sequence). CDR3 length equals 18 residues. V shed 5 bases and J 6 bases; nucleotides not matched to a gene: 19. For the CDR3, the DNA is TGTGCCAGCAGTCTCCATGACCCAAGCGGGATAGAGGTCAATGAGCAGTTCTTC. This sequence encodes CASSLHDPSGIEVNEQFF.

On this clone: Within the sample, other DNA sequences also encode this same CDR3. The chain carries TRBV27 and TRBJ2-3; the D is unclear. The CDR3 spans 12 residues. Looked up from germline, CDR1 is MNHEY and CDR2 is SMNVEV (reference sequence). The V gene lost 6 bases and the J gene lost 1 base, with 5 bases spanning the gap. The CDR3 region has the DNA TGTGCCAGCAGCCAACGCACAGATACGCAGTATTTT. Translating gives CASSQRTDTQYF.